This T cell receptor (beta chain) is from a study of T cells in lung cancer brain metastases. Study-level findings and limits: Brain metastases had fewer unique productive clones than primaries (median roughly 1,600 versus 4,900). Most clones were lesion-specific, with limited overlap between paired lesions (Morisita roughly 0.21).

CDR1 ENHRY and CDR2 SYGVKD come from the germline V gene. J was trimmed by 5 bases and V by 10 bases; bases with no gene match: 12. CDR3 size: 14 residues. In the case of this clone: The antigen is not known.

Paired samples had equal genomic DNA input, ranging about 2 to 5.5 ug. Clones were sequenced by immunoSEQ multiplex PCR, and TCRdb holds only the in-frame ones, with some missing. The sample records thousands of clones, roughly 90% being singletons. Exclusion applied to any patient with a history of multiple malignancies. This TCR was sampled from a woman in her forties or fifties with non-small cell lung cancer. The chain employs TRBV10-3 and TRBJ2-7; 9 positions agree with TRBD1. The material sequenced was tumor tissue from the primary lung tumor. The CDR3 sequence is CATEWDRARNEQYF. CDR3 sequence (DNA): TGTGCCACCGAGTGGGACAGGGCGAGAAACGAGCAGTACTTC.